Below are 3 T cell receptor beta chains sequenced from a single sample in a study of cytomegalovirus exposure and HLA in healthy donors. PCR was performed using 60 Vbeta and 13 Jbeta primers. Generated by immunoSEQ multiplex PCR, the TCRdb table keeps only in-frame clones and is missing some. The table records 130,000 to 150,000 clones, roughly 80% of them present only once. The sequencing input was PBMCs. The receptors stem from a man aged 40-49 years in good health and CMV-seronegative.

The chain carries TRBV2 and TRBJ1-6; no clear D gene. The CDR3 is 13 residues long. Per the germline V gene, CDR1 is SNHLY and CDR2 is FYNNEI. V lost 8 bases and J lost 0, with 5 bases in between. As DNA, the CDR3 is TGTGCCAGCCTTTACTCCTATAATTCACCCCTCCACTTT. Its translation: CASLYSYNSPLHF.

There are a few counts of this clone. The chain is built from TRBV7-2 and TRBJ2-7; 9 bases are shared with TRBD1. Germline V gives CDR1 SGHTA, CDR2 FQGNSA. V lost 1 base and J lost 7; bases outside the gene matches: 8. The CDR3 length is 15 residues. The CDR3 DNA sequence: TGTGCCAGCAGCTTAGAACCGACAGGGGGTAGTGAGCAGTACTTC. Encoded protein: CASSLEPTGGSEQYF.

In DNA, the CDR3 is TGTGCCAGCAGCTTAGCCTCGGGTCAGCCCCAGCATTTT. It translates to CASSLASGQPQHF. The chain recombines TRBV7-2 with TRBJ1-5; D remains ambiguous. V was clipped by 0 bases and J by 6 bases, with 6 bases between them. The CDR3 has 13 amino acids. Germline loops: CDR1 SGHTA, CDR2 FQGNSA.